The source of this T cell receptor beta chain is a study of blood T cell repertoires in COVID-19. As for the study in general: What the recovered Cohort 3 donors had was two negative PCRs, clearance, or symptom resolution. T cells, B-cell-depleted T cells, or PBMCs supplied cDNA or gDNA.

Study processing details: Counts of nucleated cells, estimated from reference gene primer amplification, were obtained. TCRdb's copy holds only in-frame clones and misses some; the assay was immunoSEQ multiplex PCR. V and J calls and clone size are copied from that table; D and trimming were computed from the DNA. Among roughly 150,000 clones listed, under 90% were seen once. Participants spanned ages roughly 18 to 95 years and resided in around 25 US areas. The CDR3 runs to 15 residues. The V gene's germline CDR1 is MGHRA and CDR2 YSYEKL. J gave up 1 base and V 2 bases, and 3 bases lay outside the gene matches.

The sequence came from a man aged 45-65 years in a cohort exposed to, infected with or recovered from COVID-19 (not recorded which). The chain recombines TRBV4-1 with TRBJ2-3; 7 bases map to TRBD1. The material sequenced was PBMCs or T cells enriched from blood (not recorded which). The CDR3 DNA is TGCGCCAGCAGCCAACTCGACAGGGGCACAGATACGCAGTATTTT. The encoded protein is CASSQLDRGTDTQYF.